The clone carrying this TCR beta chain showed up just once. One end of the junction varies from germline; a read error may be responsible. This specimen comes from a study of blood T cell repertoires in COVID-19. Across the whole study: Sample material is recorded as cDNA or gDNA derived from T cells, B-cell-depleted T cells, or PBMCs.

In the original processing: Estimated nucleated cell counts came from reference gene primer amplification. Only in-frame clones appear in the TCRdb table, and some are missing; sequencing was by immunoSEQ multiplex PCR. V and J calls and clone size are copied from that table; D and trimming were computed from the DNA. Of roughly 430,000 clones in the sample, over 75% were seen once. CDR1 is MNHNS, CDR2 SASEGT, per germline. The CDR3 runs to 15 residues. All enrollees were roughly 18 to 89 years old and from fewer than 25 US areas. Participant reports of clinical history set cohort assignment. Sequencing was performed on PBMCs or T cells enriched from blood (not recorded which). This TCR was sampled from a middle-aged woman with acute COVID-19. The rearrangement uses TRBV6-1 and TRBJ2-5, with a weak D call TRBD1 (6 bases). The CDR3 loop reads CASSEAQGYQETQYF. For the CDR3, the DNA is TGTGCCAGCAGCGAAGCGCAGGGGTACCAAGAGACCCAGTACTTC.